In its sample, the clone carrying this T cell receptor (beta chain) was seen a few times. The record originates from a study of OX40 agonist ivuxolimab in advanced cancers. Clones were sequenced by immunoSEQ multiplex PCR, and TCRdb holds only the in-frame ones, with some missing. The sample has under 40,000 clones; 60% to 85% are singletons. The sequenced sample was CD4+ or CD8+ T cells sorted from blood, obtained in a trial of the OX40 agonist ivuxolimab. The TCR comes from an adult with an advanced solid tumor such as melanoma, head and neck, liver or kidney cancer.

The CDR3 reads CASSLVAGTVMFF. Written as DNA, the CDR3 is TGCGCCAGCAGCTTGGTTGCCGGGACAGTAATGTTTTTT. V is TRBV5-1 and J is TRBJ1-4, with 7 bases identical to TRBD1. V lost 0 bases, J lost 15 bases, and 8 bases stayed unmatched. The CDR3 is 13 residues long. Germline V gene lookup returns CDR1 SGHRS and CDR2 YFSETQ.